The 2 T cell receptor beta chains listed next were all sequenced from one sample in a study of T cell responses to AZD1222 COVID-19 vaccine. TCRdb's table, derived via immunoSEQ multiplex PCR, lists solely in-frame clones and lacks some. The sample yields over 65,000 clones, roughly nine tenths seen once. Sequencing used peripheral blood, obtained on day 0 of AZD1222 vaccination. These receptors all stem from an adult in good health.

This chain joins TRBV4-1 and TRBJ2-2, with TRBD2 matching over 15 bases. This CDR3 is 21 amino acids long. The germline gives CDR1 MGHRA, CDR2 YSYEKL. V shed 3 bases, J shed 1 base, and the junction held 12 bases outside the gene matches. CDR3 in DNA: TGCGCCAGCAGCCACCTTCCGGGACTAGCGGGGGGATTTCGGAACACCGGGGAGCTGTTTTTT. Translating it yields CASSHLPGLAGGFRNTGELFF.

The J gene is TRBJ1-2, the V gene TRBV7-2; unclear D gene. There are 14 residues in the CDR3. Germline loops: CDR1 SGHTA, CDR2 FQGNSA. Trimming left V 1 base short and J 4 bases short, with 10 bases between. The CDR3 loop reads CASSLEPGGYGYTF. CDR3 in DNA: TGTGCCAGCAGCTTAGAGCCAGGTGGCTATGGCTACACCTTC. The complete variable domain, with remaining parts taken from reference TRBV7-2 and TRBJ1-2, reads GAGVSQSPSNKVTEKGKDVELRCDPISGHTALYWYRQSLGQGLEFLIYFQGNSAPDKSGLPSDRFSAERTGGSVSTLTIQRTQQEDSAVYLCASSLEPGGYGYTFGSGTRLTVV.